The rows below give T cell receptor beta chains drawn from one sample of a study of T cells in Graves' hyperthyroidism and ophthalmopathy. TCRdb reprocessed the multiplex PCR reads via MiXCR and lists one record per CDR3 protein. The sample contains 490,000 or so distinct CDR3 sequences, about 20% of which appear only once. The sequenced material came from blood. These receptors all come from a woman aged 70 to 79 with Graves' ophthalmopathy. CDR3s include the opening cysteine and the closing phenylalanine or tryptophan. The D gene is left open where the match is weak. Clone size is given for some rows only: seen once, a few or many times, or a class if the clone is expanded.

abundance,j_gene,d_gene,v_gene,CDR3nt,CDR3aa
few,TRBJ2-2,TRBD1,TRBV6-2/TRBV6-3,TGTGCCAGCAGTTACCTCCTACAGGGGACCGGGGAGCTGTTTTTT,CASSYLLQGTGELFF
.,TRBJ1-4,.,TRBV5-1,TGCGCCAGCAGCGACGGACAGCCTAATGAAAAACTGTTTTTT,CASSDGQPNEKLFF
.,TRBJ2-1,.,TRBV24-1,TGTGCCACCCAAGGGACGTCTTCTAATGGGCAGTTCTTC,CATQGTSSNGQFF
.,TRBJ2-7,.,TRBV10-2,TGCGCCAGCAGTGAGCTGGGGACGGAACCCTACGAGCAGTACTTC,CASSELGTEPYEQYF
.,TRBJ2-3,TRBD2,TRBV19,TGTGCCAGTAGTTCCGGACTAGCGGGAGTCTGGACAGATACGCAGTATTTT,CASSSGLAGVWTDTQYF
many,TRBJ1-1,.,TRBV2,TGTGCCAGCAGTGACCTGAACACTGAAGCTTTCTTT,CASSDLNTEAFF
.,TRBJ1-3,.,TRBV28,TGTGCCGGCCGGGACACGGTCTCTGGAAACACCATATATTTT,CAGRDTVSGNTIYF
many,TRBJ2-5,TRBD1,TRBV11-2,TGTGCCAGCAGCTTAGCGTCAGGGGGCGGCGGAGAGACCCAGTACTTC,CASSLASGGGGETQYF
many,TRBJ1-5,.,TRBV6-2/TRBV6-3,TGTGCCGCACAGTCCGTCAGCAATCAGCCCCAGCATTTT,CAAQSVSNQPQHF
.,TRBJ2-1,TRBD1,TRBV6-1,TGTGCCAGCAGTCGCCCAGGACAGGGATCCTACAATGAGCAGTTCTTC,CASSRPGQGSYNEQFF
few,TRBJ2-4,.,TRBV12-3/TRBV12-4,TGTGCCAGCAGTTTAGGGGGGGGGCTTGGGGCCAAAAACATTCAGTACTTC,CASSLGGGLGAKNIQYF
many,TRBJ1-2,.,TRBV3-1,TGTGCCAGCAGCCAAGCCCAGGGTGGGAGCGGCTACACCTTC,CASSQAQGGSGYTF
.,TRBJ2-1,.,TRBV12-3/TRBV12-4,TGTGCCAGCAGTTTAACCACGGGACCCTACAATGAGCAGTTCTTC,CASSLTTGPYNEQFF
.,TRBJ2-7,.,TRBV5-6,TGTGCCAGCAGCTTGGTCGGGGGTCCTGACTACGAGCAGTACTTC,CASSLVGGPDYEQYF
.,TRBJ2-2,.,TRBV6-1,TGTGCCAGCATGTACAGGGTGAACACCGGGGAGCTGCTTTTT,CASMYRVNTGELLF
.,TRBJ2-3,.,TRBV28,TGTGCCAGCAGTTCAGGGACCCCTCGAGATACGCAGTATTTT,CASSSGTPRDTQYF
.,TRBJ2-2,.,TRBV2,TGTGCCAGCAGTGTAGAACAACCCGGGGAGCTGTTTTTT,CASSVEQPGELFF